This passage covers 15 T cell receptor beta chains from one sample sequenced in a study of a mutant IDH1 vaccine in newly diagnosed glioma. Regarding time point: week 11, during vaccination. The study gave 300 ug of mutant IDH1 20-mer peptide per vaccine dose, with topical imiquimod. What these receptors recognize is not known. The table came from immunoSEQ multiplex PCR; TCRdb's copy has only in-frame clones and leaves some out. The sample has about 32,000 clones; under 80% are singletons. Source: PBMCs, taken from a glioma patient whose treatment included an IDH1 peptide vaccine. The receptors stem from a man younger than 40 with glioma.

The chain employs TRBV5-4 and TRBJ1-2, with no clear D. CDR1 and CDR2 from the germline V gene are SGHNT and YYREEE (reference sequence). V was pared by 0 bases and J by 4 bases, with 7 bases between. The CDR3 runs 13 residues. This CDR3 is CASSLGAVYGYTF. The DNA of the CDR3 is TGTGCCAGCAGCTTGGGGGCAGTCTATGGCTACACCTTC.

The chain joins TRBV28 to TRBJ2-7; TRBD2 aligns across 11 bases. V dropped 2 bases and J dropped 6; count of bases not matched to a gene: 6. Germline V gives CDR1 MDHEN, CDR2 SYDVKM. CDR3 size: 15 residues. The chain's CDR3 is CASSLPLAGDREQYF. The CDR3 DNA is TGTGCCAGCAGTTTACCACTAGCGGGAGACCGCGAGCAGTACTTC.

This rearrangement joins TRBV5-7 to TRBJ2-1; 14 bases are a match to TRBD2. TRBV5-7 is given ORF status, its function remaining uncertain. This CDR3 has 15 amino acids. J was trimmed by 11 bases and V by 7 bases; bases with no gene match: 11. The CDR3 region is CASHRTSGRKSKQFF. CDR3 sequence (DNA): TGTGCCAGCCATCGGACTAGCGGGAGGAAGTCAAAGCAGTTCTTC.

The CDR3 spells CASSGLQETQYF. CDR3 in DNA: TGTGCCAGCAGCGGTCTCCAAGAGACCCAGTACTTC. The chain is built from TRBV6-6 and TRBJ2-5, with D uncertain. Germline CDR1 and CDR2: MNHNY and SVGAGI (reference sequence). The CDR3 runs 12 residues. V shed 6 bases and J shed 1 base, with 6 bases lying between them.

The V gene is TRBV6-6, the J gene TRBJ2-5, with 12 bases matching TRBD1. The CDR3 totals 16 residues. CDR1 is MNHNY and CDR2 is SVGAGI in the germline V gene (reference sequence). With 5 bases clipped from V and 5 bases from J, the junction kept 9 bases outside the gene matches. The CDR3 DNA reads TGTGCCAGCAGTCTCCCCGGGACAGGGGGCCAGGAGACCCAGTACTTC. This encodes CASSLPGTGGQETQYF.

This clone was seen a single time. The chain is built from TRBV6-6 and TRBJ1-1; D unresolved. The CDR3 is 13 residues long. Between the trimmed V and J ends, which lost 5 bases and 3 bases, there was a span of 10 bases. Germline V gives CDR1 MNHNY, CDR2 SVGAGI (reference sequence). The CDR3 here is CASSNFLDTEAFF. DNA for the CDR3: TGTGCCAGCAGTAACTTCCTAGACACTGAAGCTTTCTTT.

This chain joins TRBV10-3 and TRBJ1-1, with TRBD1 identical over 8 bases. This CDR3 has 13 amino acids. CDR1 ENHRY and CDR2 SYGVKD come from the germline V gene. Trimming removed 10 bases from V and 1 base from J; junction bases left unmatched: 5. The CDR3 nucleotides are TGTGCCACCGCTGGACAGGGGAACACTGAAGCTTTCTTT. The encoded protein is CATAGQGNTEAFF.

The chain couples TRBV30 to TRBJ1-2; TRBD1 matches 9 bases. This CDR3 region has 14 residues. Germline trimming cut 2 bases from V and 4 bases from J; bases unmatched to any gene: 5. Germline V gene sequence: CDR1 GTSNPN, CDR2 SVGIG (reference sequence). The CDR3 sequence is CAWSTGGAGYGYTF. In DNA, the CDR3 is TGTGCCTGGAGTACAGGGGGCGCAGGCTATGGCTACACCTTC.

Remarks on this clone: A junction boundary mismatches the germline segment, possibly from a read error. This chain's CDR3 is CASSLDPSGGLFRF. As DNA, the CDR3 is TGTGCCAGCAGCTTAGACCCTAGCGGGGGGCTTTTTCGCTTC. This chain joins TRBV7-2 and TRBJ2-7, with 11 nucleotides matching TRBD2. CDR1 is SGHTA, CDR2 FQGNSA, per germline. The CDR3 sequence is 14 residues long.

The V and J genes are TRBV5-1 and TRBJ1-4; possibly TRBD1 for D (6 bases). The length of the CDR3 is 13 residues. With 3 bases removed from V and 7 bases from J, the gap between germline ends came to 10 bases. Germline lookup yields CDR1 SGHRS and CDR2 YFSETQ. CDR3 coding DNA: TGCGCCAGCAGCTGGGGGACATCTGAAAAACTGTTTTTT. Translated, it gives CASSWGTSEKLFF.

In this sample, this clone turned up a few times. The V gene is TRBV2, the J gene TRBJ1-1; 10 bases map to TRBD1. Germline CDR1 SNHLY, CDR2 FYNNEI. The CDR3 runs to 14 residues. The V gene end was trimmed by 2 bases and the J gene end by 11 bases; junction bases not matched to a gene: 8. The chain's CDR3 is CASSEQGTGVAAFF. The CDR3 coding sequence is TGTGCCAGCAGTGAACAGGGGACAGGGGTTGCGGCTTTCTTT.

The chain recombines TRBV4-1 with TRBJ2-4; 8 bases fit TRBD1. From germline, CDR1 is MGHRA and CDR2 YSYEKL. The CDR3 loop spans 15 amino acids. V was clipped by 3 bases and J by 3 bases; unmatched bases: 4. CDR3: CASSHPTGVKNIQYF. In nucleotides, the CDR3 is TGCGCCAGCAGCCACCCGACAGGGGTCAAAAACATTCAGTACTTC.

This clone appeared a few times. The rearrangement links TRBV19 to TRBJ1-1; TRBD1 is a possible D gene (6 bases). In germline, CDR1 is LNHDA, CDR2 SQIVND (reference sequence). This CDR3 contains 14 residues. The V and J ends lost 3 bases and 9 bases respectively, with 17 bases between them. The CDR3, as DNA: TGTGCCAGTAGTATCGACGGACAGACCGTAAAAGCTTTCTTT. Its protein product is CASSIDGQTVKAFF.

The chain couples TRBV27 to TRBJ1-1, with D possibly matching TRBD1 (5 bases). CDR3 length: 15 amino acids. Germline CDR1 is MNHEY and CDR2 is SMNVEV (reference sequence). Trimming stripped 5 bases from V and 6 bases from J, with 19 bases between. The CDR3 bases are TGTGCCAGCAGTCGGAAGCAGGGAAGGATCTCTGAAGCTTTCTTT. Its protein is CASSRKQGRISEAFF.

This clone appeared a few times. The V and J genes are TRBV14 and TRBJ2-7; D is uncertain. V shed 6 bases and J shed 3 bases, with 9 bases lying between them. This CDR3 has 12 amino acids. Germline V CDR1 and CDR2: SGHDN, FVKESK. This CDR3 reads CASSPFGYEQYF. The CDR3 DNA reads TGTGCCAGCAGTCCGTTCGGCTACGAGCAGTACTTC.